Listed below are T cell receptor beta chains from one sample, sequenced in a study of persistence of HIV-infected CD4 T cells. The method was immunoSEQ multiplex PCR; TCRdb's version includes in-frame clones alone and lacks a portion of them. The sample has 48,000 or so clones, 75% to 85% seen once. The antigens these receptors bind are not known. The source was CD4+ T cells sorted from PBMCs after approximately 19-hour stimulation, collected from a patient who received antiretroviral therapy. The receptors derive from an adult man with HIV who was CMV-seropositive. Both conserved end residues are part of each CDR3. D genes are given only for firm matches.

V	J	D	DNA	CDR3
TRBV27	TRBJ1-1	TRBD1	TGTGCCAGCAGCTATGGACAGGCAGCTGGCACTGAAGCTTTCTTT	CASSYGQAAGTEAFF
TRBV5-6	TRBJ1-5	TRBD1	TGTGCCAGCAGTTCCGGACAGGGCTACCTCGGCAATCAGCCCCAGCATTTT	CASSSGQGYLGNQPQHF
TRBV2	TRBJ2-7	TRBD1	TGTGCCAGCAGGGACAGGGGGAAGTCCTACGAGCAGTACTTC	CASRDRGKSYEQYF
TRBV12-3/TRBV12-4	TRBJ1-2	TRBD1	TGTGCCAGCAGTCCTAGAACAGGGGTGAGCTACACCTTC	CASSPRTGVSYTF
TRBV5-1	TRBJ1-2	.	TGCGCCAGCAGCTTGGTAGCTCACCTCTATGGCTACACCTTC	CASSLVAHLYGYTF
TRBV5-1	TRBJ2-5	.	TGCGCCAGCAGCTTGGTGGCCGCAAAAGAGACCCAGTACTTC	CASSLVAAKETQYF
TRBV30	TRBJ2-1	.	TGTGCCTGGAGAGGCTACAATGAGCAGTTCTTC	CAWRGYNEQFF
TRBV19	TRBJ2-5	.	TGTGCCAGTAAGGAAGGAGGGGAGACCCAGTACTTC	CASKEGGETQYF
TRBV5-4	TRBJ1-2	.	TGTGCCAGCAGCTTTGGCAGGGGAGACGATGGCTACACCTTC	CASSFGRGDDGYTF
TRBV6-5	TRBJ1-4	.	TGTGCCAGCAGTTGGACGGCAACTAATGAAAAACTGTTTTTT	CASSWTATNEKLFF
TRBV29-1	TRBJ2-7	.	TGCAGCGTGAAAGGGGCCTACGAGCAGTACTTC	CSVKGAYEQYF
TRBV30	TRBJ1-4	.	TGTGCCTGGAGTGTACCGGTGGGAACTAATGAAAAACTGTTTTTT	CAWSVPVGTNEKLFF
TRBV7-3	TRBJ2-6	TRBD1	TGTGCCAGCAGCATGGACAGGGCTGGGGCCAACGTCCTGACTTTC	CASSMDRAGANVLTF